This TCR beta chain was captured by sequencing in a study of T cell repertoires in cytomegalovirus infection. Study-wide context: Matching HLA type and CMV infection were both indicated by public TCR beta signatures.

Germline CDR1 and CDR2: MNHEY and SMNVEV (reference sequence). V was pared by 0 bases and J by 5 bases, with 3 bases of the junction left unmatched. CDR3 length: 15 residues. TCRdb used MiXCR to reprocess the reads, holding one entry per CDR3 protein. The sample has approximately 470,000 distinct CDR3 sequences; under 55% are singletons. As regards this clonotype: The antigen is not known.

The sample here was cultured PBMCs, taken from culture after CMV antigen stimulation. The V gene is TRBV27, the J gene TRBJ2-5, with 10 bases lining up with TRBD1. The sequence was obtained from a human donor in good health (CMV status not recorded). Some clones in this sample may be carry-over from other donors' samples. The CDR3 DNA reads TGTGCCAGCAGTTTATCCCGGGACAGGGGCGAGACCCAGTACTTC. Its protein product is CASSLSRDRGETQYF.